This note documents a single T cell receptor (beta chain) sequence. This clonotype appeared many times. The target of this receptor is not known. No base quality information exists; no much larger clone differs at one position. The sequencing machine was an Illumina HiSeq 2500. Quantitative 5'-RACE with molecular barcodes was used to prepare TCR beta libraries. The source study handled its data this way. Disease-linked TCR variants were identified with a new computational method built on a probabilistic model of VDJ rearrangement. TCRdb reran the public reads through fastp at Q25 and MiXCR, keeping productive beta chains. Rows merge per CDR3 protein into single entries with the most common DNA and genes. It is TCRdb's table, rather than the study itself, that gives the V and J calls and clone size. The sample contains roughly 180,000 distinct CDR3 sequences, 11% of them found a single time. Of the sample, roughly 28% is held by the ten largest clones.

This specimen comes from a study of CD8 T cells in ankylosing spondylitis listed by TCRdb under 2017. As for the study more broadly: The study set out to find disease-linked TCR variants by profiling T cell receptor beta repertoires in ankylosing spondylitis patients and healthy donors. The whole study cohort included over 85 healthy donors and 20 to 30 ankylosing spondylitis patients. Peripheral blood was sampled, and synovial fluid was also collected from ankylosing spondylitis patients. The study at large found these results: According to the report, matched synovial fluid samples from ankylosing spondylitis patients were significantly enriched for the disease-linked clones. Blood from ankylosing spondylitis patients appeared to be characterized by a TCR beta motif made up of several highly homologous amino acid variants. A CD8+ phenotype was shown by the disease-linked clones, which were found at relatively low frequencies in peripheral blood. Some of the motif variants had been reported before in the synovial fluid and blood of reactive arthritis patients, a finding that suggests common disease-initiation mechanisms.

The germline V gene yields KGHDR for CDR1 and SFDVKD for CDR2. The CDR3, cysteine through phenylalanine, is 16 amino acids long. Just the 48-base CDR3 DNA is kept, in frame starting at base 1. V is reduced by 1 base and J by 1 base, leaving a spacing of 11 bases between them. This clonotype was sampled from a male donor with ankylosing spondylitis or in good health (not recorded which). The sequence joins TRBV24-1 to TRBJ2-3; no D segment can be confidently identified. The specimen sequenced was blood, either unsorted or a sorted T cell fraction (not recorded which). The DNA sequence is as follows: TGTGCCACCAGTGATTTCTTGACCGTTTGCACAGATACGCAGTATTTT. Its amino acids are CATSDFLTVCTDTQYF.